Listed here are 18 T cell receptor beta chains from one sample, sequenced in a study of T-cell memory formation after mild COVID-19. TCRdb passed the 5' RACE reads through MiXCR, listing each CDR3 protein once. Here the sample spans some 490,000 distinct CDR3 sequences, around a sixth being singletons. Sequenced input: PBMCs or a T cell subset sorted from them (not recorded which). These receptors all come from an adult woman who had mild COVID-19 (a few samples of this study predate the infection). Cell type and time point are not known.

This chain connects TRBV7-6 to TRBJ2-7; D possibly corresponds to TRBD2 (6 bases). The germline V gene has CDR1 SGHVS and CDR2 FNYEAQ. V was shortened by 8 bases and J by 3 bases, with 17 bases between the two germline ends. The CDR3 has 14 residues. CDR3 in DNA: TGTGCCAGCGCCCCCCAGGAGGGAGTCTACGAGCAGTACTTC. Translation gives CASAPQEGVYEQYF.

V is TRBV12-3 or TRBV12-4 and J is TRBJ1-2; 10 bases align to TRBD1. The V and J ends lost 8 bases and 2 bases, in that order; junction bases with no gene match: 5. The CDR3 consists of 14 residues. CDR3 nucleotides: TGTGCCAGCCGATCGGGACAGGGGAACTATGGCTACACCTTC. The encoded protein is CASRSGQGNYGYTF.

The chain recombines TRBV19 with TRBJ1-3; 8 nucleotides align to TRBD1. This CDR3 region has 13 residues. V lost 5 bases to trimming and J lost 4 bases; unmatched junction nucleotides: 1. The V gene's germline CDR1 is LNHDA and CDR2 SQIVND (reference sequence). CDR3 DNA sequence: TGTGCCAGTAGTGGGACAGGAGGAAACACCATATATTTT. It translates to CASSGTGGNTIYF.

This chain joins TRBV18 and TRBJ2-7, with D uncertain. CDR1 is KGHSH, CDR2 LQKENI, per germline. This CDR3 comprises 13 residues. V was trimmed by 5 bases and J by 2 bases, leaving 10 bases between them. The CDR3: CASSSDRPYEQYF. CDR3 DNA: TGTGCCAGCTCATCCGATCGGCCCTACGAGCAGTACTTC.

Only a few counts were recorded for this clonotype. This sequence joins TRBV6-5 and TRBJ1-5; 8 positions agree with TRBD1. This CDR3 comprises 16 residues. With V trimmed by 0 bases and J by 7 bases, 8 bases remained unmatched. Looked up from germline, CDR1 is MNHEY and CDR2 is SVGAGI. The CDR3 DNA reads as TGTGCCAGCAGTTACTCGAAGGACAGGGTAGGCCAGCCCCAGCATTTT. Translation gives CASSYSKDRVGQPQHF.

The chain joins TRBV7-3 to TRBJ2-3, with D maybe TRBD1 (7 bases). Trimming took off 6 bases at V and 0 bases at J, with 13 bases between the two ends. This CDR3 is built from 15 residues. Germline-derived CDR1 and CDR2 are SGHTA and FQGTGA. This CDR3 reads CASSQQGTSTDTQYF. DNA of the CDR3: TGTGCCAGCAGTCAACAGGGGACTAGCACAGATACGCAGTATTTT.

V is TRBV30 and J is TRBJ2-3; 13 bases line up with TRBD2. The J segment lost 5 bases and the V segment lost 0 bases, leaving 5 bases of the junction unmatched. The CDR3 is 16 residues long. Germline CDR1 reads GTSNPN; CDR2 reads SVGIG (reference sequence). CDR3 sequence: CAWSVGLAGSGDTQYF. In DNA, the CDR3 is TGTGCCTGGAGTGTGGGACTAGCGGGGTCCGGAGATACGCAGTATTTT.

This clonotype was recorded a few times. The rearrangement links TRBV4-3 to TRBJ1-5; unclear D gene. Germline-derived CDR1 and CDR2 are LGHNA and YSLEER. The CDR3 is 15 amino acids. V was clipped by 1 base and J by 3 bases, with 10 bases between them. The CDR3, as DNA: TGCGCCAGCAGCCAAGCCCTGATTGACAATCAGCCCCAGCATTTT. It is translated as CASSQALIDNQPQHF.

The chain employs TRBV9 and TRBJ2-7; 7 bases are a match to TRBD2. CDR1 SGDLS and CDR2 YYNGEE come from the germline V gene. The CDR3 spans 14 residues. The junction had 11 bases not matched to a gene; V was cut back by 6 bases and J by 5 bases. CDR3 in DNA: TGTGCCAGCACTCCGGGGAGCGGGATCCACGAGCAGTACTTC. Translating gives CASTPGSGIHEQYF.

The rearrangement links TRBV2 to TRBJ1-1; D is perhaps TRBD1 (5 bases). Trimming removed 7 bases from V and 6 bases from J, with 15 bases in between. This CDR3 spans 13 amino acids. The germline CDR1 and CDR2 sequences are SNHLY and FYNNEI. The CDR3, as DNA: TGTGCCAGCACTCTGAGGGGTCTTCCTGAAGCTTTCTTT. It translates to CASTLRGLPEAFF.

In DNA, the CDR3 is TGCGCCAGCAGCCAACCCAGCACCTACAATGAGCAGTTCTTC. Translation: CASSQPSTYNEQFF. The rearrangement links TRBV4-1 to TRBJ2-1, with unresolved D. CDR1 and CDR2 (germline): MGHRA, YSYEKL. Trimming removed 2 bases at V and 2 bases at J, with 7 bases between. The CDR3 loop spans 14 amino acids.

The chain has TRBV18 and TRBJ1-6; D remains ambiguous. The CDR3 is 16 amino acids. The ends were cut back, 2 bases at V and 9 bases at J, with 17 bases in the middle. Germline lookup yields CDR1 KGHSH and CDR2 LQKENI. This CDR3 reads CASSPVLGQSLSPLHF. DNA of the CDR3: TGTGCCAGCTCACCAGTTCTCGGGCAGAGTCTTTCACCCCTCCACTTT. Full variable domain (outside the CDR3, taken from reference TRBV18 and TRBJ1-6): NAGVMQNPRHLVRRRGQEARLRCSPMKGHSHVYWYRQLPEEGLKFMVYLQKENIIDESGMPKERFSAEFPKEGPSILRIQQVVRGDSAAYFCASSPVLGQSLSPLHFGNGTRLTVT.

In its sample, this clonotype was seen a few times. The chain has TRBV7-2 and TRBJ1-2; no clear D gene. CDR3 length: 14 residues. Germline CDR1 is SGHTA and CDR2 is FQGNSA. V shed 6 bases and J shed 3 bases, with 14 bases lying between them. CDR3 region: CASSYHGGDYGYTF. As DNA, the CDR3 is TGTGCCAGCAGTTACCATGGCGGTGACTATGGCTACACCTTC. The full variable domain, in which reference TRBV7-2 and TRBJ1-2 provide the parts outside the CDR3, is GAGVSQSPSNKVTEKGKDVELRCDPISGHTALYWYRQSLGQGLEFLIYFQGNSAPDKSGLPSDRFSAERTGGSVSTLTIQRTQQEDSAVYLCASSYHGGDYGYTFGSGTRLTVV.

The CDR3 sequence: CASSDDSNRGSSYNEQFF. In DNA, the CDR3 is TGTGCCAGCAGCGACGATTCTAACAGGGGAAGCTCCTACAATGAGCAGTTCTTC. This sequence joins TRBV2 and TRBJ2-1; TRBD1 matches at 7 bases. V gave up 6 bases and J gave up 0 bases; unmatched junction bases: 14. This CDR3 contains 18 residues. CDR1 and CDR2 from the germline V gene are SNHLY and FYNNEI.

The chain employs TRBV9 and TRBJ2-7, with 7 bases aligning to TRBD1. The CDR3 runs 14 residues. The germline gives CDR1 SGDLS, CDR2 YYNGEE. Trimming at V came to 0 bases and at J to 5 bases, leaving 5 bases not matched to a gene. In nucleotides, the CDR3 is TGTGCCAGCAGCGTAGGGGACAGTCTAGACGAGCAGTACTTC. This codes for CASSVGDSLDEQYF.

This clonotype was detected a few times. V and J are TRBV14 and TRBJ2-7, with D perhaps being TRBD1 or TRBD2 (5 bases each). Trimming cost V 0 bases and J 3 bases, with 15 bases left between them. The CDR3 is made up of 16 amino acids. Germline values: CDR1 SGHDN, CDR2 FVKESK. The CDR3 DNA reads as TGTGCCAGCAGCCAAGAGGGCCAGGGAGCACGCTACGAGCAGTACTTC. Encoded protein: CASSQEGQGARYEQYF. The full variable domain, with the rest looked up from reference TRBV14 and TRBJ2-7, is EAGVTQFPSHSVIEKGQTVTLRCDPISGHDNLYWYRRVMGKEIKFLLHFVKESKQDESGMPNNRFLAERTGGTYSTLKVQPAELEDSGVYFCASSQEGQGARYEQYFGPGTRLTVT.

The V and J genes are TRBV5-6 and TRBJ1-1, with D tentatively TRBD1 (5 bases). Trimming took 5 bases from V and 1 from J, leaving 15 bases between them. CDR3 length equals 15 residues. Germline V lookup: CDR1 SGHDT, CDR2 YYEEEE. This CDR3 is CASRFHPGPNTEAFF. DNA of the CDR3: TGTGCCAGCAGGTTCCACCCGGGGCCGAACACTGAAGCTTTCTTT.

The V gene is TRBV29-1, the J gene TRBJ1-1, with D perhaps matching TRBD1 (6 bases). The V gene lost 0 bases and the J gene lost 1 base, with 9 bases spanning the gap. Per germline, CDR1 SQVTM and CDR2 ANQGSEA. The CDR3 runs to 14 residues. This CDR3 is CSVEDKDRNTEAFF. The CDR3 DNA reads TGCAGCGTTGAAGATAAGGACAGGAACACTGAAGCTTTCTTT.